These T cell receptor beta chains were read from a single sample in a study of T cell responses to AZD1222 COVID-19 vaccine. Generated by immunoSEQ multiplex PCR, the TCRdb table keeps only in-frame clones and is missing some. Among about 67,000 clones listed, about 83% were seen once. Sequenced here: peripheral blood, sampled 28 days after the second AZD1222 dose. The receptors were sampled from an adult who received the AZD1222 COVID-19 vaccine. Each CDR3 is given without its conserved first and last residue.

J | V | CDR3
TRBJ1-1 | TRBV29-1 | SVGPTEAF
TRBJ2-3 | TRBV30 | AWRPGRTTDTQY
TRBJ2-5 | TRBV11-2 | ASSLDSGSLETQY
TRBJ1-4 | TRBV11-3 | ASSVGLREKLF
TRBJ2-1 | TRBV11-3 | ASSHRDRALEQF
TRBJ2-7 | TRBV6-6 | ASSYNTNSYEQY
TRBJ2-3 | TRBV3-1/TRBV3-2 | ASSQVRGGLTGTDTQY
TRBJ2-7 | TRBV12-3/TRBV12-4 | ASSDPGTEQY
TRBJ2-7 | TRBV6-5 | ASSSHGQGSSYEQY
TRBJ1-4 | TRBV20-1 | SASDRGSEKLF
TRBJ1-2 | TRBV15 | ATSRDRGHGYT
TRBJ2-3 | TRBV5-6 | ASSLVRANLAYTQY
TRBJ2-7 | TRBV19 | ASSNPGAAYEQY
TRBJ1-5 | TRBV29-1 | SVDGQGDNQPQH
TRBJ1-3 | TRBV10-3 | AISEPGASGNTIY
TRBJ2-2 | TRBV5-1 | ASSLAGPHGELF
TRBJ2-7 | TRBV29-1 | SVERSLHEQY
TRBJ2-7 | TRBV27 | ASSLSYRTGDREQY
TRBJ2-7 | TRBV4-1 | ASSQRSGGEQY
TRBJ1-2 | TRBV6-2/TRBV6-3 | ASSRPRYGYT
TRBJ1-6 | TRBV5-1 | ASTPGAMGSPLH
TRBJ2-6 | TRBV2 | ASSGGANVLT
TRBJ2-1 | TRBV23-1 | ARLAGYLNEQF
TRBJ2-3 | TRBV5-6 | ASSLSWVQASASTDTQY
TRBJ2-3 | TRBV4-3 | ASSQAGGRDTQY
TRBJ1-5 | TRBV3-1/TRBV3-2 | ASSSILNQPQH
TRBJ2-3 | TRBV4-1 | ASSQDLDWTGVEDTQY
TRBJ2-1 | TRBV6-2/TRBV6-3 | ASSVPPGLAGGNYNEQF
TRBJ1-2 | TRBV5-1 | ASSGGTGLGYT
TRBJ1-1 | TRBV29-1 | SVAMAGGGTEAF
TRBJ2-3 | TRBV25-1 | ASSWGPDTQY
TRBJ1-6 | TRBV27 | ASSFIGGRSYNSPLH
TRBJ2-5 | TRBV4-1 | ASGRGPQETQY
TRBJ1-2 | TRBV20-1 | RTIANYGYT
TRBJ2-7 | TRBV9 | ASSVSGPHEQY